Listed below are T cell receptor beta chains from one sample, sequenced in a study of T-cell memory formation after mild COVID-19. TCRdb processed the 5' RACE reads anew with MiXCR; each CDR3 protein has one entry. The profile covers over 120,000 distinct CDR3 sequences, with around 21% appearing a single time and around 2.4% taken by the ten largest. Material: PBMCs or a T cell subset sorted from them (not recorded which). Receptors were obtained from an adult woman who had mild COVID-19 (a few samples of this study predate the infection). Cell type and time point are not known. Both conserved end residues are part of each CDR3. The order of the fields is D gene, J gene, clone size, V gene, CDR3 DNA, CDR3 protein. A D gene is named only where the DNA matches it firmly. Expanded clones are given a class, and other clones once, few, many or no size at all.

>TRBD2|TRBJ2-1|few|TRBV7-9
TGTGCCAGCAGCCCCTGGACTAGCGGAGGCCTCTTTTTC
CASSPWTSGGLFF
>TRBD2|TRBJ2-7|few|TRBV3-1
TGTGCCAGCAGCCGGACTAGCGGCGAGCAGTACTTC
CASSRTSGEQYF
>.|TRBJ2-1|few|TRBV19
TGTGCCAGTACCCATGGTGGGATAGGCGGATACAATGAGCAGTTCTTC
CASTHGGIGGYNEQFF
>.|TRBJ2-2|.|TRBV7-2
TGTGCCAGCAGCTTAGGGATGGGCCTGAGGGTTTCCGGGGAGCTGTTTTTT
CASSLGMGLRVSGELFF
>.|TRBJ2-3|few|TRBV12-3/TRBV12-4
TGTGCCAGCAGTGGCGACTGGCGGCACAGATACGCGCAGTATTTT
CASSGDWRHRYAQYF
>.|TRBJ1-3|few|TRBV5-1
TGCGCCAGCAGCTCTGGACAGATTAGCTCTGGAAACACCATATATTTT
CASSSGQISSGNTIYF
>.|TRBJ1-2|.|TRBV5-1
TGCGCCAGCAGCCCGACAGGAAACCCTAACTATGGCTACACCTTC
CASSPTGNPNYGYTF
>TRBD1|TRBJ2-7|few|TRBV20-1
TGCAGTGCTAGAGATGCCGCACAGGGGGCTTGGGCCTACGAGCAGTACTTC
CSARDAAQGAWAYEQYF
>TRBD1|TRBJ2-7|.|TRBV19
TGTGCCAGCTCACAGGGGGCCTCCTACGAGCAGTACTTC
CASSQGASYEQYF
>TRBD2|TRBJ2-1|.|TRBV9
TGTGCCAGCAGCGAATCATCGGGGGGAAATGAGCAGTTCTTC
CASSESSGGNEQFF
>TRBD1|TRBJ2-7|.|TRBV30
TGTGCCTACCGACCACTACAGGGGCCCCTCTACGAGCAGTACTTC
CAYRPLQGPLYEQYF
>TRBD1|TRBJ1-6|.|TRBV20-1
TGCAGTGCTACGATCCCGGGACAGGGGAACTCACCTCTCCACTTT
CSATIPGQGNSPLHF
>TRBD2|TRBJ2-2|few|TRBV7-8
TGTGCCAGCAGCCAACTCTCCCTTAGCGGGAGGAGATACACCGGGGAGCTGTTTTTT
CASSQLSLSGRRYTGELFF
>TRBD2|TRBJ2-3|.|TRBV20-1
TGCAGTGCTAGACGGCTAGCGGGGGGGCCGGTCACAGATACGCAGTATTTT
CSARRLAGGPVTDTQYF
>TRBD1|TRBJ2-7|.|TRBV6-1
TGTGCCAGCAGCGCGGGACAGGGGGCGATCTACGAGCAGTACTTC
CASSAGQGAIYEQYF
>TRBD1|TRBJ1-1|few|TRBV29-1
TGCAGCGATGTCGACAGGGTCGACACTGAAGCTTTCTTT
CSDVDRVDTEAFF
>.|TRBJ2-6|.|TRBV7-3
TGTGCCAGCAGCCCGCGGACGTCTGGGGCCAACGTCCTGACTTTC
CASSPRTSGANVLTF
>TRBD1|TRBJ1-1|.|TRBV29-1
TGCAGCGGAGGACAGGGGAGCACTGAAGCTTTCTTT
CSGGQGSTEAFF
>TRBD2|TRBJ2-3|few|TRBV9
TGTGCCAGCAGCCCTCCGGGGGGGGCTAGCACAGATACGCAGTATTTT
CASSPPGGASTDTQYF
>TRBD2|TRBJ2-2|.|TRBV4-2
TGTGCCAGCAGCCAAGAACCCAGCGGGAGGACCGGGGAGCTGTTTTTT
CASSQEPSGRTGELFF
>TRBD1|TRBJ1-6|.|TRBV6-1
TGTGCCAGCAGTGAGGGGGGGACAGGGGGTTCACCCCTCCACTTT
CASSEGGTGGSPLHF
>.|TRBJ1-5|.|TRBV7-2
TGTGCCAGCAGCCCGAGGGGGGATCAGCCCCAGCATTTT
CASSPRGDQPQHF
>.|TRBJ2-2|.|TRBV24-1
TGTGCCACCAGACAGCCTAACACCGGGGAGCTGTTTTTT
CATRQPNTGELFF
>TRBD2|TRBJ2-3|.|TRBV4-2
TGTGCCAGCAGCCAAGCCCCGGGACTAGCGAGAGGAGATACGCAGTATTTT
CASSQAPGLARGDTQYF
>TRBD2|TRBJ2-1|few|TRBV7-2
TGTGCCAGCAGCTTAACCGGACTAGCTCAGGATGAGCAGTTCTTC
CASSLTGLAQDEQFF
>.|TRBJ2-3|.|TRBV5-1
TGCGCCAGCAGCTCGGGAGGGGGCCTCACCACAGATACGCAGTATTTT
CASSSGGGLTTDTQYF
>.|TRBJ2-3|few|TRBV20-1
TGCAGTGCGCCGCCTACACAGGGGAGGTCGGGTACGCAGTATTTT
CSAPPTQGRSGTQYF
>.|TRBJ1-3|few|TRBV12-3/TRBV12-4
TGTGCCAGCAGTTTAGGGGGCAGGTTCTCTGGAAACACCATATATTTT
CASSLGGRFSGNTIYF
>.|TRBJ2-2|few|TRBV20-1
TGCAGTGCTAGTAACAGGATGAACACCGGGGAGCTGTTTTTT
CSASNRMNTGELFF
>TRBD1|TRBJ1-5|.|TRBV6-2/TRBV6-3
TGTGCCAGCACCTGGGACAGTACCCGGGGACAGCCCCAGCATTTT
CASTWDSTRGQPQHF
>.|TRBJ2-6|few|TRBV5-1
TGCGCCAGCAAGTCCGCCCCGTCGGACGTCCTGACTTTC
CASKSAPSDVLTF
>.|TRBJ1-4|.|TRBV18
TGTGCCAGCTCACCACTCCAGGGTGTCAATGAAAAACTGTTTTTT
CASSPLQGVNEKLFF
>TRBD2|TRBJ2-7|few|TRBV6-5
TGTGCCAGCAGTTTTGAAAGCGGGGGCTACGAGCAGTACTTC
CASSFESGGYEQYF
>TRBD1|TRBJ1-5|.|TRBV5-6
TGTGCCAGCAGCAGCAAGACAGGGTTCGATCAGCCCCAGCATTTT
CASSSKTGFDQPQHF
>.|TRBJ2-7|.|TRBV27
TGTGCCAGCAGTCTCTACGAGCAGTACTTC
CASSLYEQYF
>TRBD1|TRBJ1-2|few|TRBV7-9
TGTGCCAGCAGCTCAAGGACAGGGAACTATGGCTACACCTTC
CASSSRTGNYGYTF
>.|TRBJ2-7|many|TRBV6-2/TRBV6-3
TGTGCCAGCAGATGGGACAAGCAACGAGTCTCCTACGAGCAGTACTTC
CASRWDKQRVSYEQYF
>.|TRBJ2-3|few|TRBV7-6
TGTGCCTCGTCTACTTTCCCAGATACGCAGTATTTT
CASSTFPDTQYF
>.|TRBJ2-1|.|TRBV6-1
TGTGCCAGCAGTGAACTTGGCGGGGAGCAGTTCTTC
CASSELGGEQFF
>TRBD1|TRBJ2-1|few|TRBV4-1
TGCGCCAGCAGCCAAGTCTTAGGCAGGGGGCAGTACAATGAGCAGTTCTTC
CASSQVLGRGQYNEQFF
>.|TRBJ2-3|many|TRBV12-3/TRBV12-4
TGTGCCAGCAGTTTAGTCGGGGCAGATACGCAGTATTTT
CASSLVGADTQYF
>TRBD1|TRBJ1-5|few|TRBV12-3/TRBV12-4
TGTGCCAGCACCTTCTCGTCAGGGGGGAGACAGCCCCAGCATTTT
CASTFSSGGRQPQHF
>TRBD2|TRBJ2-3|.|TRBV7-3
TGTGCCAGCAGCTTATCCAGAGCGGGAGGGCCCTCAGATACGCAGTATTTT
CASSLSRAGGPSDTQYF
>.|TRBJ2-4|few|TRBV2
TGTGCCAGCAGCGACGGACAGAACAGGCACATTCAGTACTTC
CASSDGQNRHIQYF
>TRBD2|TRBJ2-3|few|TRBV9
TGTGCCAGCAGCCCCCGGGAGGGAGGCTTTGGAGATACGCAGTATTTT
CASSPREGGFGDTQYF
>.|TRBJ1-1|few|TRBV14
TGTGCCAGCAGTCTTCTGGGCGCGACTGAAGCTTTCTTT
CASSLLGATEAFF
>TRBD2|TRBJ2-3|few|TRBV29-1
TGCAGCGTTGAAGAGTCCATAGCGGGAGGAGATACGCAGTATTTT
CSVEESIAGGDTQYF
>.|TRBJ2-7|.|TRBV4-3
TGCGCCAGCAGCCAAGCAACGAGCGGGTTTACCTACGAGCAGTACTTC
CASSQATSGFTYEQYF
>.|TRBJ2-1|few|TRBV7-3
TGTGCCAGCAGCTCACCGGCGGGATCCTACAATGAGCAGTTCTTC
CASSSPAGSYNEQFF
>.|TRBJ2-3|.|TRBV5-1
TGCGCCAGCAGCTTGGCCCGCTACACTAACACAGATACGCAGTATTTT
CASSLARYTNTDTQYF
>.|TRBJ1-2|.|TRBV4-1
TGCGCCAGCAGCCCCCCCCCGGTGGGGGGCTCCTTCGGGGGCTACACCTTC
CASSPPPVGGSFGGYTF